The 19 T cell receptor beta chains below all came from one sample that was sequenced in a study of blood T cells in healthy people across ages. The authors ran a second PCR of roughly 7 to 11 cycles using a sample-barcoded 5' primer and a J-beta primer mix. Using its own MiXCR run on the 5' RACE reads, TCRdb lists one record per CDR3 protein. The data show about 770,000 distinct CDR3 sequences, with under 45% seen just once and around 21% held by the top ten. The specimen was blood. These receptors were obtained from a man between 60 and 70 years old in good health.

V is TRBV3-1 and J is TRBJ1-2; perhaps TRBD1 as D (5 bases). V was shortened by 4 bases and J by 4 bases, with 13 bases between the two germline ends. The germline V gene has CDR1 LGHDT and CDR2 YNNKEL (reference sequence). The CDR3 is made up of 14 amino acids. The CDR3 reads CASSPRRQSYGYTF. DNA of the CDR3: TGTGCCAGCAGCCCCCGACGACAGTCCTATGGCTACACCTTC.

The chain couples TRBV12-3 or TRBV12-4 to TRBJ1-1, with D possibly TRBD1 on 6 matching bases. This CDR3 has 14 amino acids. The germline V and J ends were trimmed by 6 bases and 7 bases, with 18 bases remaining between them. CDR3 bases: TGTGCCAGCAGGATAGGGGGGAGGGGGGTTGAAGCTTTCTTT. This translates into CASRIGGRGVEAFF.

This clonotype was counted once. CDR3 sequence (DNA): TGTGCCAGCAGCTTAGTCACATTCGGACAGTCTCTGGATACGCAGTATTTT. Protein sequence: CASSLVTFGQSLDTQYF. This rearrangement joins TRBV7-2 to TRBJ2-3; D may be TRBD1 (6 bases). The CDR3 is 17 residues long. Germline CDR1 reads SGHTA; CDR2 reads FQGNSA. Between the trimmed V and J ends, which lost 1 base and 6 bases, there was a span of 20 bases.

The chain recombines TRBV6-2 or TRBV6-3 with TRBJ2-5; 8 bases are a match to TRBD1. The closer fit of TRBJ2-7 to the DNA end suggests the J call may be wrong. The germline V gene has CDR1 MNHEY and CDR2 SVGEGT. The CDR3 has 15 residues. The DNA of the CDR3 is TGTGCCAGCAGCTCTCCGGGACAGGCTTTGTACGAGCAGTACTTC. This sequence encodes CASSSPGQALYEQYF.

The rearrangement uses TRBV6-5 and TRBJ2-3; D possibly corresponds to TRBD1 (6 bases). Germline assignment: CDR1 MNHEY and CDR2 SVGAGI. This CDR3 has 16 residues. With 6 bases removed from V and 2 bases from J, the gap between germline ends came to 18 bases. This CDR3 is CASRRAGTSITDTQYF. The CDR3 DNA reads as TGTGCCAGCAGAAGAGCCGGGACATCGATCACAGATACGCAGTATTTT.

The chain has TRBV5-6 and TRBJ2-5; 7 nucleotides match TRBD2. This CDR3 region has 16 residues. CDR1 is SGHDT and CDR2 is YYEEEE in the germline V gene. Germline trimming cut 2 bases from V and 5 bases from J; bases unmatched to any gene: 12. The CDR3 DNA follows: TGTGCCAGCAGCTTATTCCAGCGGGGAGGATATGAGACCCAGTACTTC. Translation gives CASSLFQRGGYETQYF.

As concerns this clonotype: A junction boundary mismatches the germline segment, possibly from a read error. V usage is TRBV28 and J usage is TRBJ2-5, with TRBD2 identical over 7 bases. This CDR3 comprises 15 residues. CDR1 and CDR2 from the germline V gene are MDHEN and SYDVKM. Here the CDR3 DNA reads TGTGCCAGCAGTGTCCCGGGGGGACGAGAAGAGACCCGGTACTTC. Amino acids: CASSVPGGREETRYF.

The rearrangement links TRBV11-3 to TRBJ2-3; D not certain. This CDR3 is 14 amino acids long. Trimming left V 4 bases short and J 6 bases short, with 14 bases between. Per the germline V gene, CDR1 is SGHNT and CDR2 is YENEEA. The CDR3 loop reads CASSSLLLGDTQYF. The CDR3, as DNA: TGTGCCAGCAGCTCGCTCCTACTCGGGGATACGCAGTATTTT.

J is TRBJ1-5 and V is TRBV7-2; the D gene is possibly TRBD1 (6 bases). Germline V lookup: CDR1 SGHTA, CDR2 FQGNSA. Trimming left V 5 bases short and J 6 bases short, with 17 bases between. CDR3 length: 15 residues. Here the CDR3 DNA reads TGTGCCAGCAGCCCCGGCCCCGGGGGCGGTCAGCCCCAGCATTTT. Translation gives CASSPGPGGGQPQHF.

The rearrangement uses TRBV20-1 and TRBJ1-2, with D hard to call. The CDR3 runs 12 residues. Germline V CDR1 and CDR2: DFQATT, SNEGSKA (reference sequence). Trimming pared 6 bases from V and 8 bases from J, leaving 16 bases between. The CDR3 DNA reads as TGCAGTGCCCCCACCCGAGGGTGGGGCTACACCTTC. This encodes CSAPTRGWGYTF.

V and J are TRBV7-9 and TRBJ2-6; 8 bases line up with TRBD1. This CDR3 comprises 19 residues. Per the germline V gene, CDR1 is SEHNR and CDR2 is FQNEAQ (reference sequence). The trim removed 0 bases at V and 0 bases at J, leaving 7 bases unmatched. CDR3 bases: TGTGCCAGCAGCTTAGCGTCGGACAGGGCCCACTCTGGGGCCAACGTCCTGACTTTC. Amino acids: CASSLASDRAHSGANVLTF.

The sample holds a few counts of this clonotype. CDR3 in amino acids: CSAQRGQKYEQYF. In nucleotides, the CDR3 is TGCAGTGCCCAAAGGGGGCAAAAATACGAGCAGTACTTC. The chain links TRBV20-1 to TRBJ2-7; 7 bases map to TRBD1. Per the germline V gene, CDR1 is DFQATT and CDR2 is SNEGSKA (reference sequence). V lost 6 bases to trimming and J lost 4 bases; unmatched junction nucleotides: 9. The CDR3 covers 13 residues.

Ten or more counts support this clonotype. This rearrangement joins TRBV29-1 to TRBJ2-5; 9 bases match TRBD1. The CDR3 is made up of 14 amino acids. Trimming at V came to 5 bases and at J to 1 base, leaving 5 bases not matched to a gene. Germline values: CDR1 SQVTM, CDR2 ANQGSEA. Written as DNA, the CDR3 is TGCAGCGTTCTGACAGGGGGTGGCCAAGAGACCCAGTACTTC. It yields the protein CSVLTGGGQETQYF.

The chain employs TRBV5-1 and TRBJ2-3; no clear D. Germline assignment: CDR1 SGHRS and CDR2 YFSETQ. There are 15 residues in the CDR3. V was pared by 0 bases and J by 1 base, with 9 bases between. The CDR3 loop reads CASSLVTPGTDTQYF. The CDR3 nucleotides read TGCGCCAGCAGCTTGGTCACCCCCGGCACAGATACGCAGTATTTT.

This rearrangement joins TRBV18 to TRBJ2-1, with 9 bases lining up with TRBD1. J lost 13 bases, V lost 3 bases, and 7 bases had no gene match. CDR1 and CDR2 (germline): KGHSH, LQKENI. CDR3 length equals 13 residues. The DNA for the CDR3 is TGTGCCAGCTCACCCAAAGACAGGGGGGACCAGTTCTTC. Translated, it gives CASSPKDRGDQFF.

The V gene is TRBV29-1, the J gene TRBJ2-7; D gene unclear. CDR3 length: 14 residues. In germline, CDR1 is SQVTM, CDR2 ANQGSEA. The germline V and J ends were trimmed by 0 bases and 2 bases, with 11 bases remaining between them. DNA of the CDR3: TGCAGCGTTGAAGATCGCACAGCCACCTACGAGCAGTACTTC. Its translation: CSVEDRTATYEQYF.

The chain combines TRBV20-1 with TRBJ2-1; 7 bases are a match to TRBD1. Germline V CDR1 and CDR2: DFQATT, SNEGSKA (reference sequence). V dropped 3 bases and J dropped 2; count of bases not matched to a gene: 7. The CDR3 spans 15 residues. The CDR3: CSASPGQETYNEQFF. In DNA, the CDR3 is TGCAGTGCTAGTCCCGGACAGGAGACCTACAATGAGCAGTTCTTC.

This chain joins TRBV4-3 and TRBJ1-2, with D possibly TRBD1 on 5 matching bases. There are 16 residues in the CDR3. Germline loops: CDR1 LGHNA, CDR2 YSLEER. Trimming shortened V by 0 bases and J by 3 bases, and 14 bases separated the two germline ends. The CDR3, as DNA: TGCGCCAGCAGCCAAGATTTTCCGGGGGAGCACTATGGCTACACCTTC. Its protein product is CASSQDFPGEHYGYTF.

This clonotype appeared a few times. The chain uses TRBV4-3 and TRBJ2-5; no clear D. This CDR3 spans 14 amino acids. V lost 1 base, J lost 2 bases, and 8 bases lay in between. Germline V CDR1 and CDR2: LGHNA, YSLEER. The CDR3 loop reads CASSQAWNQETQYF. The CDR3 DNA follows: TGCGCCAGCAGCCAAGCCTGGAATCAAGAGACCCAGTACTTC.